This T cell receptor beta chain comes out of a study of blood T cell repertoires in COVID-19. Measured with immunoSEQ multiplex PCR; TCRdb has only the in-frame clones, and not every one. Of hundreds of thousands of clones detected, about 85% appear once; the ten largest clones hold about 2.5%. CDR3 length equals 14 residues. The V gene's germline CDR1 is SEHNR and CDR2 FQNEAQ (reference sequence). V was clipped by 3 bases and J by 1 base; unmatched bases: 2. The sequenced material came from PBMCs or T cells enriched from blood (not recorded which). The TCR originated in a woman in her forties or fifties who had recovered from COVID-19. The chain links TRBV7-9 to TRBJ1-1; 7 bases fit TRBD1. The CDR3 spells CASSLGQRNTEAFF. The CDR3 nucleotides are TGTGCCAGCAGCTTGGGACAGAGGAACACTGAAGCTTTCTTT.